This entry describes one T cell receptor (beta chain). As yet, its antigen is unknown. These data belong to a study of cytomegalovirus exposure and HLA in healthy donors. Whole-study results and caveats: Evidence from a later analysis indicated that most CMV-associated TCR beta chains looked HLA-restricted.

V was pared by 4 bases and J by 3 bases, with 6 bases of the junction left unmatched. Germline-derived CDR1 and CDR2 are SGHRS and YFSETQ. This CDR3 contains 15 residues. A multiplex PCR was run with 60 Vbeta primers and 13 Jbeta primers. Libraries were prepared by immunoSEQ multiplex PCR; TCRdb keeps only in-frame clonotypes and omits some of them. The table lists approximately 170,000 clones, approximately 75% of them singletons. The source material was PBMCs. The V gene is TRBV5-1, the J gene TRBJ1-1, with 10 nucleotides matching TRBD1. The source is a girl aged 5-17 years in good health and CMV-seronegative. The CDR3 loop is CASSTTDRGHTEAFF. CDR3 sequence (DNA): TGCGCCAGCAGCACAACTGACAGGGGGCACACTGAAGCTTTCTTT.